One and the same sample provided the 28 T cell receptor beta chains below, sequenced in a study of cytomegalovirus exposure and HLA in healthy donors. The PCR contained 60 Vbeta and 13 Jbeta primers. The data were produced by immunoSEQ multiplex PCR, yet TCRdb's version contains in-frame clones alone and is incomplete. Counted here are about 110,000 clones, around 73% occurring once; the ten biggest clones make up around 7.7%. What was sequenced was PBMCs. These receptors were collected from a middle-aged man in good health and CMV-seronegative.

The table lists this clone with a few counts. V and J are TRBV7-3 and TRBJ1-1; tentative D call: TRBD1 (6 bases). The V gene lost 4 bases and the J gene lost 2 bases, with 11 bases spanning the gap. Germline CDR1 and CDR2: SGHTA and FQGTGA. The CDR3 is made up of 14 amino acids. The CDR3 is CASSSGTFNTEAFF. Here the CDR3 DNA reads TGTGCCAGCAGCTCAGGGACATTTAACACTGAAGCTTTCTTT.

The rearrangement joins TRBV19 to TRBJ2-7, with TRBD1 matching over 7 bases. Germline V gene data show CDR1 as LNHDA and CDR2 as SQIVND (reference sequence). There are 14 residues in the CDR3. The V gene end was trimmed by 1 base and the J gene end by 3 bases; junction bases not matched to a gene: 3. CDR3 region: CASSIVAGGYEQYF. In nucleotides, the CDR3 is TGTGCCAGTAGTATAGTGGCAGGGGGCTACGAGCAGTACTTC.

The chain is built from TRBV25-1 and TRBJ1-6; D perhaps matches TRBD1 (6 bases). The length of the CDR3 is 15 residues. V lost 5 bases and J lost 5, with 13 bases in between. Germline V CDR1 and CDR2: MGHDK, SYGVNS. CDR3 amino acids: CASSPLTGNNSPLHF. CDR3 DNA: TGTGCCAGCAGTCCCCTGACAGGAAATAATTCACCCCTCCACTTT.

This clone was counted only a few times. V usage is TRBV7-9 and J usage is TRBJ1-4, with D perhaps matching TRBD1 (6 bases). Germline values: CDR1 SEHNR, CDR2 FQNEAQ (reference sequence). This CDR3 comprises 15 residues. The V end lost 5 bases, the J end lost 2 bases, and 12 bases lay between the germline ends. The CDR3 reads CASSPGELTNEKLFF. The CDR3 coding sequence is TGTGCCAGCAGCCCAGGGGAGTTGACTAATGAAAAACTGTTTTTT. The variable domain in full, with the rest retrieved from reference TRBV7-9 and TRBJ1-4, is DTGVSQNPRHKITKRGQNVTFRCDPISEHNRLYWYRQTLGQGPEFLTYFQNEAQLEKSRLLSDRFSAERPKGSFSTLEIQRTEQGDSAMYLCASSPGELTNEKLFFGSGTQLSVL.

The V gene is TRBV6-1, the J gene TRBJ2-3; 10 nucleotides agree with TRBD1. J lost 4 bases, V lost 3 bases, and 4 bases had no gene match. The CDR3 length is 15 residues. The germline gives CDR1 MNHNS, CDR2 SASEGT. The CDR3 spells CASSDTGTGADTQYF. CDR3 nucleotides: TGTGCCAGCAGTGATACCGGGACAGGGGCAGATACGCAGTATTTT.

The rearrangement joins TRBV19 to TRBJ2-7; 7 nucleotides agree with TRBD2. Germline V lookup: CDR1 LNHDA, CDR2 SQIVND (reference sequence). V trimming: 8 bases; J trimming: 2 bases; junction bases outside the gene matches: 9. CDR3 length equals 14 residues. In DNA form, the CDR3 reads TGTGCCAGTTCGCCGGGGGGAGGCGCCTACGAGCAGTACTTC. Protein sequence: CASSPGGGAYEQYF.

The V gene is TRBV4-3, the J gene TRBJ1-3; D is perhaps TRBD1 (5 bases). CDR1 is LGHNA and CDR2 is YSLEER in the germline V gene. This CDR3 is 17 amino acids long. V lost 0 bases and J lost 6, with 18 bases in between. CDR3 loop: CASSQDPGGGRANTIYF. In DNA form, the CDR3 reads TGCGCCAGCAGCCAAGATCCCGGGGGAGGTCGGGCAAACACCATATATTTT.

The chain is built from TRBV28 and TRBJ2-1; 10 positions match TRBD2. This CDR3 spans 15 amino acids. Germline-derived CDR1 and CDR2 are MDHEN and SYDVKM. J gave up 8 bases and V 7 bases, and 11 bases lay outside the gene matches. The CDR3: CASISGASGGDEQFF. CDR3 bases: TGTGCCAGCATCTCGGGGGCTAGCGGGGGAGATGAGCAGTTCTTC.

The chain is built from TRBV2 and TRBJ1-1; 7 bases line up with TRBD1. CDR1 is SNHLY, CDR2 FYNNEI, per germline. V gave up 5 bases and J gave up 5 bases; unmatched junction bases: 8. The CDR3 loop spans 14 amino acids. This CDR3 is CASSQGDGYTEAFF. CDR3 DNA: TGTGCCAGCAGTCAGGGGGATGGATATACTGAAGCTTTCTTT.

The chain recombines TRBV25-1 with TRBJ2-7, with TRBD1 identical over 8 bases. V was pared by 10 bases and J by 3 bases, with 11 bases of the junction left unmatched. The CDR3 has 14 amino acids. CDR1 MGHDK and CDR2 SYGVNS come from the germline V gene. For the CDR3, the DNA is TGTGCCATCATGTTAGACAGGGGAGGCTACGAGCAGTACTTC. Encoded protein: CAIMLDRGGYEQYF.

The chain uses TRBV5-4 and TRBJ1-2; TRBD1 might be the D (5 bases). V was trimmed by 6 bases and J by 4 bases, leaving 19 bases between them. Germline V gives CDR1 SGHNT, CDR2 YYREEE (reference sequence). There are 15 residues in the CDR3. The CDR3 reads CASIHSGLVTYGYTF. The CDR3 region has the DNA TGTGCCAGCATCCACTCAGGGTTAGTCACCTATGGCTACACCTTC.

The J gene is TRBJ1-2, the V gene TRBV2; 7 positions match TRBD1. The CDR3 totals 13 residues. In germline, CDR1 is SNHLY, CDR2 FYNNEI. Trimming at V came to 8 bases and at J to 11 bases, leaving 14 bases not matched to a gene. CDR3 bases: TGTGCCAGCGAGGACAGGACGGCTCGCAGATACACCTTC. This encodes CASEDRTARRYTF.

The chain employs TRBV7-2 and TRBJ2-3, with TRBD2 matching over 10 bases. In germline, CDR1 is SGHTA, CDR2 FQGNSA. V gave up 0 bases and J gave up 6 bases; unmatched junction bases: 6. The CDR3 contains 16 residues. The CDR3: CASSLARAGGEDTQYF. DNA for the CDR3: TGTGCCAGCAGCTTAGCCCGAGCGGGGGGGGAGGATACGCAGTATTTT.

The V and J genes are TRBV2 and TRBJ1-1, with TRBD1 matching 7 bases. Germline V CDR1 and CDR2: SNHLY, FYNNEI. This CDR3 comprises 17 residues. V dropped 5 bases and J dropped 0; count of bases not matched to a gene: 12. The CDR3 sequence: CASSPASTGAVNTEAFF. Here the CDR3 DNA reads TGTGCCAGCAGTCCTGCCTCAACAGGGGCGGTGAACACTGAAGCTTTCTTT.

The J gene is TRBJ2-3, the V gene TRBV19; D not certain. Germline values: CDR1 LNHDA, CDR2 SQIVND (reference sequence). The V end lost 6 bases, the J end lost 0 bases, and 7 bases lay between the germline ends. There are 13 residues in the CDR3. CDR3 sequence: CASSLISTDTQYF. CDR3 DNA: TGTGCCAGTAGCCTAATTAGCACAGATACGCAGTATTTT.

This clone was recorded a few times. This chain connects TRBV29-1 to TRBJ2-1; 7 bases are shared with TRBD1. There are 16 residues in the CDR3. Trimming removed 3 bases from V and 4 bases from J; junction bases left unmatched: 12. The germline CDR1 and CDR2 sequences are SQVTM and ANQGSEA. CDR3 DNA sequence: TGCAGCGTTGACGCCCTCCCGGGGACAGCTTACAATGAGCAGTTCTTC. Protein sequence: CSVDALPGTAYNEQFF.

The chain recombines TRBV7-9 with TRBJ1-5, with TRBD1 matching 7 bases. CDR1 SEHNR and CDR2 FQNEAQ come from the germline V gene (reference sequence). The J segment lost 5 bases and the V segment lost 2 bases, leaving 0 bases of the junction unmatched. This CDR3 is built from 13 residues. The DNA for the CDR3 is TGTGCCAGCAGCTTACAGGGGGATCAGCCCCAGCATTTT. Its protein is CASSLQGDQPQHF.

This clone has just a few counts. The DNA for the CDR3 is TGCGCCAGCAGCCAAGAACAAGGGACAAGCTACGAGCAGTACTTC. Its protein is CASSQEQGTSYEQYF. The chain is built from TRBV4-1 and TRBJ2-7, with a weak D call TRBD1 (6 bases). The V end was cut by 0 bases, the J end by 3 bases, with 12 bases between. The germline gives CDR1 MGHRA, CDR2 YSYEKL. This CDR3 is 15 amino acids long.

The rearrangement uses TRBV6-5 and TRBJ2-7, with 7 bases that match TRBD2. The length of the CDR3 is 15 residues. With V trimmed by 3 bases and J by 0 bases, 5 bases remained unmatched. In germline, CDR1 is MNHEY, CDR2 SVGAGI. This chain's CDR3 is CASSYSRTSSYEQYF. The CDR3 DNA sequence: TGTGCCAGCAGTTATTCGAGGACTAGCTCCTACGAGCAGTACTTC.

J is TRBJ1-4 and V is TRBV7-2; 11 positions match TRBD1. Germline assignment: CDR1 SGHTA and CDR2 FQGNSA. Germline trimming cut 2 bases from V and 7 bases from J; bases unmatched to any gene: 6. The CDR3 contains 16 residues. The CDR3 coding sequence is TGTGCCAGCAGCTTACACCGGGACAGGGGGATTGAAAAACTGTTTTTT. It specifies CASSLHRDRGIEKLFF.

The chain uses TRBV20-1 and TRBJ2-7; the D is unclear. V shed 6 bases and J shed 2 bases, with 8 bases lying between them. The CDR3 loop spans 11 amino acids. The V gene's germline CDR1 is DFQATT and CDR2 SNEGSKA (reference sequence). CDR3 region: CSASSPYEQYF. CDR3 nucleotide sequence: TGCAGTGCAAGTAGTCCCTACGAGCAGTACTTC.

The chain recombines TRBV7-9 with TRBJ1-2; D possibly corresponds to TRBD1 (6 bases). Germline V gives CDR1 SEHNR, CDR2 FQNEAQ (reference sequence). This CDR3 region has 13 residues. V shed 3 bases and J shed 4 bases, with 9 bases lying between them. DNA for the CDR3: TGTGCCAGCAGCTTCAGGGGCCCCTATGGCTACACCTTC. Translating it yields CASSFRGPYGYTF. Looking up the rest from reference TRBV7-9 and TRBJ1-2 gives the full variable domain: DTGVSQNPRHKITKRGQNVTFRCDPISEHNRLYWYRQTLGQGPEFLTYFQNEAQLEKSRLLSDRFSAERPKGSFSTLEIQRTEQGDSAMYLCASSFRGPYGYTFGSGTRLTVV.

This rearrangement joins TRBV4-2 to TRBJ2-3; 10 positions agree with TRBD2. CDR3 length equals 17 residues. From germline, CDR1 is LGHNA and CDR2 YNFKEQ. The J segment lost 2 bases and the V segment lost 0 bases, leaving 5 bases of the junction unmatched. CDR3 residues: CASSQDPSGGVTDTQYF. CDR3 sequence (DNA): TGTGCCAGCAGCCAAGATCCGAGCGGGGGGGTCACAGATACGCAGTATTTT.

The rearrangement uses TRBV11-3 and TRBJ1-3; no definite D call. The CDR3 contains 14 residues. V was shortened by 5 bases and J by 1 base, with 9 bases between the two germline ends. Germline lookup yields CDR1 SGHNT and CDR2 YENEEA. CDR3 loop: CASSPDSSGNTIYF. Written as DNA, the CDR3 is TGTGCCAGCAGCCCCGACTCATCTGGAAACACCATATATTTT.

This chain connects TRBV4-1 to TRBJ2-5; D ambiguous. The DNA end is a closer match to TRBJ2-7, so the J assignment may be wrong. This CDR3 is built from 13 residues. In germline, CDR1 is MGHRA, CDR2 YSYEKL. The DNA for the CDR3 is TGCGCCAGCAGCCAAGAACGGTCCTACGAGCAGTACTTC. Translated: CASSQERSYEQYF.

This chain links TRBV4-3 with TRBJ2-7, with TRBD2 matching over 7 bases. The germline gives CDR1 LGHNA, CDR2 YSLEER. The CDR3 sequence is 16 residues long. The V segment lost 1 base and the J segment 3 bases; nucleotides outside the gene matches: 9. CDR3 bases: TGCGCCAGCAGCCAAGTCGCGGCGGGGGAGAACTACGAGCAGTACTTC. Its protein is CASSQVAAGENYEQYF.

V usage is TRBV29-1 and J usage is TRBJ1-2; D possibly corresponds to TRBD1 (5 bases). Deletions cut 3 bases from V and 5 bases from J, with 19 bases between. The CDR3 has 15 residues. In germline, CDR1 is SQVTM, CDR2 ANQGSEA. CDR3 nucleotide sequence: TGCAGCGTTGATGGGGCGGCGGGTCGGGAGTATGGCTACACCTTC. Translating it yields CSVDGAAGREYGYTF.

The DNA of the CDR3 is TGCAGCGTCAACACTGACAGGAGCTATGGCTACACCTTC. Translation: CSVNTDRSYGYTF. The genes are TRBV29-1 and TRBJ1-2; D is possibly TRBD1 (6 bases). V was clipped by 6 bases and J by 4 bases, with 15 bases between them. The CDR3 is 13 amino acids. Germline CDR1 and CDR2: SQVTM and ANQGSEA.